Each of the 18 T cell receptor beta chains below was sequenced from the same sample in a study of shared clonotypes between healthy human individuals. Profiling relied on immunoSEQ multiplex PCR, and the TCRdb table lists in-frame clones only, not all of them. The repertoire has around 510,000 clones, about 80% of them found once; the top ten carry 12%. The sequencing input was PBMCs. These receptors were obtained from a woman in her thirties or forties in good health. Some clones in this sample may be carry-over from other donors' samples.

This clone appeared a few times. The rearrangement uses TRBV9 and TRBJ2-7, with 8 nucleotides matching TRBD2. The length of the CDR3 is 14 residues. After removal of 4 bases from V and 7 bases from J, the junction contained 10 bases not matched to a gene. CDR1 is SGDLS and CDR2 is YYNGEE in the germline V gene. CDR3 in DNA: TGTGCCAGCAGCTCCCAAGCGGGAGCGGAGGAGCAGTACTTC. Its protein product is CASSSQAGAEEQYF.

This chain uses TRBV29-1 with TRBJ2-5, with TRBD1 matching over 7 bases. There are 11 residues in the CDR3. Germline CDR1 is SQVTM and CDR2 is ANQGSEA. The J segment lost 1 base and the V segment lost 7 bases, leaving 0 bases of the junction unmatched. CDR3 sequence reads: CSGDSQETQYF. Here the CDR3 DNA reads TGCAGCGGGGACAGCCAAGAGACCCAGTACTTC.

V usage is TRBV11-3 and J usage is TRBJ2-2; D remains ambiguous. This CDR3 is 14 amino acids long. Germline CDR1 reads SGHNT; CDR2 reads YENEEA. V dropped 1 base and J dropped 5 bases, with 8 bases sitting between them. The CDR3, as DNA: TGTGCCAGCAGCTTAGTAGGCGCTACCGGGGAGCTGTTTTTT. This gives the protein CASSLVGATGELFF.

There are a few counts of this clone. The CDR3 nucleotides read TGTGCCAGCAGCTCCCTGAAGGGGACTGAAGCTTTCTTT. Encoded protein: CASSSLKGTEAFF. This sequence joins TRBV21-1 and TRBJ1-1; the DNA was not compared with TRBD1, the D call given in the table. TRBV21-1 is described as a pseudogene. CDR3 length: 13 residues.

The rearrangement links TRBV18 to TRBJ1-1; D call uncertain. Looked up from germline, CDR1 is KGHSH and CDR2 is LQKENI. Trimming pared 5 bases from V and 7 bases from J, leaving 14 bases between. This CDR3 has 13 residues. The CDR3 DNA sequence: TGTGCCAGCTCAGCAGGTGAGGGTAATGAAGCTTTCTTT. Amino acids: CASSAGEGNEAFF.

Concerning this clone itself: In the same sample, other DNA sequences code for this CDR3. V is TRBV30 and J is TRBJ1-5; the match to TRBD1 covers 7 bases. Germline loops: CDR1 GTSNPN, CDR2 SVGIG (reference sequence). The CDR3 spans 13 residues. V trimming: 3 bases; J trimming: 3 bases; junction bases outside the gene matches: 2. CDR3 residues: CAWSTGDNQPQHF. CDR3 DNA sequence: TGTGCCTGGAGCACAGGGGACAATCAGCCCCAGCATTTT. Full variable domain (rest looked up from reference TRBV30 and TRBJ1-5): SQTIHQWPATLVQPVGSPLSLECTVEGTSNPNLYWYRQAAGRGLQLLFYSVGIGQISSEVPQNLSASRPQDRQFILSSKKLLLSDSGFYLCAWSTGDNQPQHFGDGTRLSIL.

This chain connects TRBV5-4 to TRBJ2-6; 11 bases line up with TRBD2. CDR1 is SGHNT, CDR2 YYREEE, per germline (reference sequence). V gave up 2 bases and J gave up 2 bases; unmatched junction bases: 0. The length of the CDR3 is 16 residues. The CDR3 loop is CASSFSGGAGANVLTF. The CDR3 DNA reads as TGTGCCAGCAGCTTTAGCGGGGGGGCTGGGGCCAACGTCCTGACTTTC.

The chain carries TRBV4-3 and TRBJ2-3, with 7 positions matching TRBD2. The CDR3 consists of 15 residues. Germline assignment: CDR1 LGHNA and CDR2 YSLEER. Trimming cost V 1 base and J 6 bases; bases outside gene matches: 7. The CDR3, as DNA: TGCGCCAGCAGCCAAGTGCGGCGGGAGCTCGATACGCAGTATTTT. This codes for CASSQVRRELDTQYF.

CDR3 residues: CASSQDSRLAGTDTQYF. For the CDR3, the DNA is TGCGCCAGCAGCCAAGATTCCCGACTAGCGGGCACAGATACGCAGTATTTT. This rearrangement joins TRBV4-1 to TRBJ2-3; TRBD2 agrees at 9 bases. This CDR3 region has 17 residues. CDR1 and CDR2 (germline): MGHRA, YSYEKL. V shed 0 bases and J 1 base; nucleotides not matched to a gene: 5.

V gene TRBV7-2 combines with J gene TRBJ1-2; no clear D. Trimming took off 1 base at V and 7 bases at J, with 10 bases between the two ends. The CDR3 loop spans 13 amino acids. Germline V gives CDR1 SGHTA, CDR2 FQGNSA. CDR3 nucleotides: TGTGCCAGCAGCTTAGTACGGACGGCTGGCTACACCTTC. Its translation is CASSLVRTAGYTF. Using reference TRBV7-2 and TRBJ1-2 for the parts outside the CDR3, the full variable domain is GAGVSQSPSNKVTEKGKDVELRCDPISGHTALYWYRQSLGQGLEFLIYFQGNSAPDKSGLPSDRFSAERTGGSVSTLTIQRTQQEDSAVYLCASSLVRTAGYTFGSGTRLTVV.

This sequence joins TRBV7-9 and TRBJ2-1; the match to TRBD2 covers 12 bases. Germline V lookup: CDR1 SEHNR, CDR2 FQNEAQ (reference sequence). The CDR3 spans 16 residues. The V and J ends lost 5 bases and 2 bases, in that order; junction bases with no gene match: 4. CDR3 DNA: TGTGCCAGCAGCCCCGGACTAGCGGGACCCTACAATGAGCAGTTCTTC. Protein: CASSPGLAGPYNEQFF.

This clone was recorded a few times. This specimen includes other DNA sequences encoding the same CDR3. The chain links TRBV28 to TRBJ1-2; D is possibly TRBD1 (5 bases). The V gene lost 4 bases and the J gene lost 4 bases, with 19 bases spanning the gap. Per germline, CDR1 MDHEN and CDR2 SYDVKM. The CDR3 runs to 16 residues. CDR3 nucleotides: TGTGCCAGCAGTTCCGCGCTGGGGGGAGATCTCTATGGCTACACCTTC. Translating it yields CASSSALGGDLYGYTF.

V and J are TRBV4-1 and TRBJ2-2, with 9 bases identical to TRBD2. V dropped 1 base and J dropped 9; count of bases not matched to a gene: 12. Germline CDR1 MGHRA, CDR2 YSYEKL. The CDR3 is 17 residues long. The chain's CDR3 is CASSQGLMGGRGRELFF. In DNA, the CDR3 is TGCGCCAGCAGCCAAGGCTTAATGGGCGGGAGGGGCCGGGAGCTGTTTTTT.

The J gene is TRBJ2-1, the V gene TRBV5-4, with TRBD2 identical over 9 bases. This CDR3 is 15 amino acids long. The V gene's germline CDR1 is SGHNT and CDR2 YYREEE (reference sequence). The junction had 7 bases not matched to a gene; V was cut back by 2 bases and J by 7 bases. As DNA, the CDR3 is TGTGCCAGCAGCTTAGAGCGGGAGGAGGGGAATGAGCAGTTCTTC. Encoded protein: CASSLEREEGNEQFF.

The rearrangement links TRBV7-6 to TRBJ1-4; TRBD1 aligns across 7 bases. This CDR3 contains 14 residues. Germline V gene lookup returns CDR1 SGHVS and CDR2 FNYEAQ. Trimming cost V 5 bases and J 7 bases; bases outside gene matches: 7. CDR3 loop: CASSRDSSSEKLFF. The CDR3 DNA sequence: TGTGCCAGCAGCCGGGACAGTTCGAGTGAAAAACTGTTTTTT.

The V and J genes are TRBV19 and TRBJ2-3; perhaps TRBD2 as D (6 bases). Trimming removed 5 bases at V and 8 bases at J, with 17 bases between. The CDR3 contains 14 residues. Germline CDR1 reads LNHDA; CDR2 reads SQIVND (reference sequence). CDR3 residues: CASSGRDSQITQYF. The CDR3 nucleotides read TGTGCCAGTAGTGGCCGGGACTCCCAAATTACGCAGTATTTT.

Remarks on this clone: A much larger clone is a single base away; this may be a read error. Other DNA variants within this sample encode the same CDR3. The gene calls are TRBV1 and TRBJ2-4; the D call of TRBD2 is as the table states it, not checked on the DNA. TRBV1 is a known pseudogene. The CDR3 runs to 15 residues. Written as DNA, the CDR3 is TGCACTAGCAGCCAAGACGAGTTTTTGTGGAACATTCAGTACTTC. Translated: CTSSQDEFLWNIQYF.

The J gene is TRBJ2-1, the V gene TRBV28; 7 nucleotides agree with TRBD2. CDR1 MDHEN and CDR2 SYDVKM come from the germline V gene. The CDR3 totals 15 residues. Trimming removed 1 base from V and 5 bases from J; junction bases left unmatched: 5. In nucleotides, the CDR3 is TGTGCCAGCAGTTTATTACTAGCGAGAGACAATGAGCAGTTCTTC. This codes for CASSLLLARDNEQFF. The full variable domain, in which reference TRBV28 and TRBJ2-1 provide the parts outside the CDR3, is DVKVTQSSRYLVKRTGEKVFLECVQDMDHENMFWYRQDPGLGLRLIYFSYDVKMKEKGDIPEGYSVSREKKERFSLILESASTNQTSMYLCASSLLLARDNEQFFGPGTRLTVL.